The 10 T cell receptor beta chains given below trace back to one sample, sequenced in a study of blood T cell repertoires in COVID-19. Measured with immunoSEQ multiplex PCR; TCRdb has only the in-frame clones, and not every one. The sample records approximately 120,000 clones, around 81% being singletons. Input material: peripheral blood. These receptors were obtained from a human donor in a cohort sampled during active or convalescent COVID-19.

The rearrangement joins TRBV5-5 to TRBJ1-4; D is uncertain. Trimming stripped 0 bases from V and 5 bases from J, with 11 bases between. The CDR3 loop spans 15 amino acids. Germline lookup yields CDR1 SGHKS and CDR2 YYEKEE (reference sequence). CDR3 coding DNA: TGTGCCAGCAGCTTGGGTCCCTATACGAATGAAAAACTGTTTTTT. Amino acids: CASSLGPYTNEKLFF.

The chain joins TRBV6-5 to TRBJ2-7, with 9 bases that match TRBD1. This CDR3 has 15 residues. Germline V lookup: CDR1 MNHEY, CDR2 SVGAGI. Unmatched junction bases numbered 8, after V lost 7 bases and J lost 1 base. The CDR3 loop is CASTRTGTGSYEQYF. The DNA for the CDR3 is TGTGCCAGCACTCGAACGGGGACAGGGTCCTACGAGCAGTACTTC.

This rearrangement joins TRBV7-2 to TRBJ1-1, with a weak D call TRBD1 (5 bases). The germline CDR1 and CDR2 sequences are SGHTA and FQGNSA. Between the trimmed V and J ends, which lost 5 bases and 8 bases, there was a span of 12 bases. This CDR3 is built from 12 residues. CDR3 in amino acids: CASSQKAGEAFF. The CDR3 bases are TGTGCCAGCAGCCAGAAGGCAGGGGAAGCTTTCTTT.

This clone occurred once. J is TRBJ1-2 and V is TRBV29-1, with 10 bases fitting TRBD1. The V gene's germline CDR1 is SQVTM and CDR2 ANQGSEA. The CDR3 is made up of 13 amino acids. V dropped 6 bases and J dropped 2; count of bases not matched to a gene: 3. CDR3 nucleotide sequence: TGCAGCGTGGGGACAGGGGACAACTATGGCTACACCTTC. This sequence encodes CSVGTGDNYGYTF. Full variable domain (outside the CDR3, taken from reference TRBV29-1 and TRBJ1-2): SAVISQKPSRDICQRGTSLTIQCQVDSQVTMMFWYRQQPGQSLTLIATANQGSEATYESGFVIDKFPISRPNLTFSTLTVSNMSPEDSSIYLCSVGTGDNYGYTFGSGTRLTVV.

The gene calls are TRBV2 and TRBJ1-2; TRBD1 matches 7 bases. V was pared by 6 bases and J by 3 bases, with 7 bases of the junction left unmatched. CDR3 length: 14 residues. CDR1 and CDR2 from the germline V gene are SNHLY and FYNNEI. The CDR3 nucleotides read TGTGCCAGCAGGTCCACGACAGGGTACTATGGCTACACCTTC. This sequence encodes CASRSTTGYYGYTF. The full variable domain, in which reference TRBV2 and TRBJ1-2 provide the parts outside the CDR3, is EPEVTQTPSHQVTQMGQEVILRCVPISNHLYFYWYRQILGQKVEFLVSFYNNEISEKSEIFDDQFSVERPDGSNFTLKIRSTKLEDSAMYFCASRSTTGYYGYTFGSGTRLTVV.

The rearrangement joins TRBV28 to TRBJ2-7; TRBD1 is a possible D gene (6 bases). CDR3 length: 12 amino acids. Germline V gene sequence: CDR1 MDHEN, CDR2 SYDVKM. Trimming cost V 8 bases and J 7 bases, with 15 bases left between them. CDR3 in amino acids: CASRDTSREQYF. CDR3 coding DNA: TGTGCCAGCCGGGACACCTCTCGAGAGCAGTACTTC.

The chain combines TRBV2 with TRBJ1-5; D uncertain. Germline CDR1 SNHLY, CDR2 FYNNEI. The CDR3 is 14 amino acids. V was shortened by 5 bases and J by 1 base, with 9 bases between the two germline ends. CDR3 sequence: CASSTERSNQPQHF. The CDR3 DNA sequence: TGTGCCAGCAGTACCGAGAGAAGCAATCAGCCCCAGCATTTT.

The chain employs TRBV5-1 and TRBJ2-5; the match to TRBD2 covers 15 bases. The ends lost 0 bases at V and 3 bases at J; junction bases unmatched: 0. The CDR3 is made up of 16 amino acids. Germline V CDR1 and CDR2: SGHRS, YFSETQ. This CDR3 reads CASSLGTSGGEETQYF. CDR3 bases: TGCGCCAGCAGCTTGGGGACTAGCGGGGGGGAAGAGACCCAGTACTTC.

CDR3 sequence reads: CASSLTSGQETQYF. In DNA form, the CDR3 reads TGTGCCAGCAGCTTGACTAGCGGCCAAGAGACCCAGTACTTC. The chain joins TRBV7-3 to TRBJ2-5; 9 bases align to TRBD2. CDR3 length: 14 amino acids. Germline lookup yields CDR1 SGHTA and CDR2 FQGTGA. The V and J ends lost 3 bases and 1 base, in that order; junction bases with no gene match: 0.

This clone was picked up one time. The chain carries TRBV7-6 and TRBJ2-7; TRBD2 agrees at 8 bases. CDR1 and CDR2 (germline): SGHVS, FNYEAQ. The CDR3 length is 14 residues. V lost 1 base and J lost 5; bases outside the gene matches: 4. The chain's CDR3 is CASSLGAGADEQYF. The CDR3 coding sequence is TGTGCCAGCAGCTTAGGAGCGGGGGCGGACGAGCAGTACTTC.